The 23 T cell receptor beta chains in this list originate from one sample, sequenced in a study of identifying expanded T cells in peripheral blood. TCRdb keeps only in-frame clones here, not all; method: immunoSEQ multiplex PCR. This sample carries some 120,000 clones, 75% to 90% of them seen once, and the ten largest clones take 3% to 4%. The specimen was blood. These receptors were taken from a person aged 18 to 75 in good health.

The rearrangement joins TRBV19 to TRBJ2-6; D is unclear. V lost 4 bases to trimming and J lost 0 bases, with 19 bases between them. This CDR3 comprises 19 residues. The germline V gene encodes CDR1 LNHDA and CDR2 SQIVND (reference sequence). DNA of the CDR3: TGTGCCAGTAGTAACCGTCTAATAGGACGGAGCTCTGGGGCCAACGTCCTGACTTTC. This translates into CASSNRLIGRSSGANVLTF. Variable domain in full (rest from reference TRBV19 and TRBJ2-6): DGGITQSPKYLFRKEGQNVTLSCEQNLNHDAMYWYRQDPGQGLRLIYYSQIVNDFQKGDIAEGYSVSREKKESFPLTVTSAQKNPTAFYLCASSNRLIGRSSGANVLTFGAGSRLTVL.

The chain carries TRBV29-1 and TRBJ2-1, with 7 bases aligning to TRBD2. This CDR3 has 14 amino acids. The trim removed 5 bases at V and 2 bases at J, leaving 6 bases unmatched. The germline CDR1 and CDR2 sequences are SQVTM and ANQGSEA. The CDR3 loop is CSVKTGRAYNEQFF. CDR3 nucleotide sequence: TGCAGCGTTAAAACGGGGAGGGCCTACAATGAGCAGTTCTTC.

This chain connects TRBV11-2 to TRBJ1-6; D is perhaps TRBD1 (6 bases). The CDR3 sequence is 16 residues long. The V end lost 1 base, the J end lost 6 bases, and 13 bases lay between the germline ends. CDR1 is SGHAT and CDR2 is FQNNGV in the germline V gene. In nucleotides, the CDR3 is TGTGCCAGCAGCTTAGTCGGGGGGGCGGGTAATTCACCCCTCCACTTT. As protein: CASSLVGGAGNSPLHF.

J is TRBJ2-4 and V is TRBV29-1, with a tentative D call TRBD2 (5 bases). Germline lookup yields CDR1 SQVTM and CDR2 ANQGSEA. This CDR3 comprises 15 residues. The V gene lost 1 base and the J gene lost 8 bases, with 18 bases spanning the gap. The CDR3 DNA reads TGCAGCGTTGAAGGCGGGCGCTTGGACCCAGACATTCAGTACTTC. Translated, it gives CSVEGGRLDPDIQYF.

CDR3 loop: CASSQDRMNTEAFF. CDR3 in DNA: TGCGCCAGCAGCCAAGACAGGATGAACACTGAAGCTTTCTTT. The V gene is TRBV4-3, the J gene TRBJ1-1; no clear D gene. CDR1 and CDR2 from the germline V gene are LGHNA and YSLEER. This CDR3 region has 14 residues. V was shortened by 0 bases and J by 0 bases, with 5 bases between the two germline ends.

The rearrangement joins TRBV10-3 to TRBJ2-7; TRBD1 aligns across 7 bases. CDR3 length: 11 residues. Trimming removed 10 bases from V and 5 bases from J; junction bases left unmatched: 5. Germline V gene lookup returns CDR1 ENHRY and CDR2 SYGVKD. CDR3 sequence reads: CANGQENEQYF. Written as DNA, the CDR3 is TGTGCCAACGGACAGGAGAACGAGCAGTACTTC.

The chain has TRBV11-2 and TRBJ2-2, with 8 bases that match TRBD1. Unmatched junction bases numbered 11, after V lost 6 bases and J lost 5 bases. This CDR3 is built from 16 residues. CDR1 is SGHAT, CDR2 FQNNGV, per germline. The CDR3 region has the DNA TGTGCCAGCAGGGGGGTGGGACAGGTCTTAACCGGGGAGCTGTTTTTT. Amino acids: CASRGVGQVLTGELFF.

J is TRBJ2-1 and V is TRBV29-1; TRBD1 is a possible D gene (5 bases). Germline V lookup: CDR1 SQVTM, CDR2 ANQGSEA. With 7 bases removed from V and 1 base from J, the gap between germline ends came to 14 bases. The CDR3 has 14 amino acids. CDR3 residues: CSAGQGGSYNEQFF. The CDR3 region has the DNA TGCAGCGCCGGCCAGGGTGGATCCTACAATGAGCAGTTCTTC.

J is TRBJ1-2 and V is TRBV4-3; 7 bases fit TRBD1. CDR1 is LGHNA, CDR2 YSLEER, per germline. The trim removed 4 bases at V and 8 bases at J, leaving 7 bases unmatched. This CDR3 spans 13 amino acids. Written as DNA, the CDR3 is TGCGCCAGCAGCCGGAACAGGGGTGGCGGCTACACCTTC. Protein product: CASSRNRGGGYTF.

The chain combines TRBV18 with TRBJ2-7, with D perhaps matching TRBD1 or TRBD2 (5 bases each). V gave up 3 bases and J gave up 7 bases, with 13 bases separating them. Germline assignment: CDR1 KGHSH and CDR2 LQKENI. This CDR3 is built from 13 residues. The CDR3 DNA reads TGTGCCAGCTCACCTGGGACCCAGGTTGAGCAGTACTTC. Translated, it gives CASSPGTQVEQYF. The variable domain in full, completed from reference TRBV18 and TRBJ2-7, reads NAGVMQNPRHLVRRRGQEARLRCSPMKGHSHVYWYRQLPEEGLKFMVYLQKENIIDESGMPKERFSAEFPKEGPSILRIQQVVRGDSAAYFCASSPGTQVEQYFGPGTRLTVT.

The J gene is TRBJ1-5, the V gene TRBV25-1, with D perhaps TRBD1 (5 bases). V lost 1 base to trimming and J lost 3 bases, with 7 bases between them. This CDR3 has 14 residues. The germline gives CDR1 MGHDK, CDR2 SYGVNS. The CDR3 loop reads CASSEWGDNQPQHF. For the CDR3, the DNA is TGTGCCAGCAGTGAATGGGGGGACAATCAGCCCCAGCATTTT.

The V call is TRBV7-9, the J call TRBJ1-1; the D gene is possibly TRBD1 (5 bases). The CDR3 is 16 amino acids. The ends were cut back, 6 bases at V and 2 bases at J, with 19 bases in the middle. Germline V gene sequence: CDR1 SEHNR, CDR2 FQNEAQ (reference sequence). The DNA of the CDR3 is TGTGCCAGCAGTTTCCCCCAAGGTGGGGCTAACACTGAAGCTTTCTTT. It is translated as CASSFPQGGANTEAFF.

This chain links TRBV30 with TRBJ1-3; the D gene is possibly TRBD1 (5 bases). The CDR3 spans 12 residues. Per the germline V gene, CDR1 is GTSNPN and CDR2 is SVGIG (reference sequence). The CDR3 is CAEGLRGNTIYF. CDR3 coding DNA: TGTGCAGAGGGACTACGAGGAAACACCATATATTTT. Full variable domain (rest looked up from reference TRBV30 and TRBJ1-3): SQTIHQWPATLVQPVGSPLSLECTVEGTSNPNLYWYRQAAGRGLQLLFYSVGIGQISSEVPQNLSASRPQDRQFILSSKKLLLSDSGFYLCAEGLRGNTIYFGEGSWLTVV.

The gene calls are TRBV27 and TRBJ2-3; tentative D call: TRBD2 (5 bases). Germline lookup yields CDR1 MNHEY and CDR2 SMNVEV (reference sequence). Deletions cut 2 bases from V and 0 bases from J, with 9 bases between. This CDR3 spans 15 amino acids. CDR3 bases: TGTGCCAGCAGTTTAAGACGGAGGAGCACAGATACGCAGTATTTT. This codes for CASSLRRRSTDTQYF.

The chain recombines TRBV11-2 with TRBJ1-1, with D perhaps TRBD1 (6 bases). The CDR3 runs 12 residues. The ends were cut back, 5 bases at V and 11 bases at J, with 15 bases in the middle. The germline V gene has CDR1 SGHAT and CDR2 FQNNGV. The CDR3 DNA follows: TGTGCCAGCAGCGAATCAGGGGTGCGGGCTTTCTTT. This sequence encodes CASSESGVRAFF. Using reference TRBV11-2 and TRBJ1-1 for the parts outside the CDR3, the full variable domain is EAGVAQSPRYKIIEKRQSVAFWCNPISGHATLYWYQQILGQGPKLLIQFQNNGVVDDSQLPKDRFSAERLKGVDSTLKIQPAKLEDSAVYLCASSESGVRAFFGQGTRLTVV.

This chain connects TRBV11-2 to TRBJ2-5; D is perhaps TRBD1 (5 bases). CDR3 length equals 13 residues. The germline gives CDR1 SGHAT, CDR2 FQNNGV. The V end lost 0 bases, the J end lost 6 bases, and 8 bases lay between the germline ends. Here the CDR3 DNA reads TGTGCCAGCAGCTTAGAGACAGTGCAGACCCAGTACTTC. Translated, it gives CASSLETVQTQYF.

This chain joins TRBV14 and TRBJ1-2; D perhaps matches TRBD1 (6 bases). CDR3 length: 15 residues. Germline V CDR1 and CDR2: SGHDN, FVKESK. V was shortened by 3 bases and J by 0 bases, with 11 bases between the two germline ends. The CDR3 loop reads CASSHLGGPNYGYTF. In DNA, the CDR3 is TGTGCCAGCAGCCACCTCGGGGGGCCTAACTATGGCTACACCTTC.

This clone was counted between two and nine times. The same CDR3 also results from other DNA sequences found in this sample. This chain joins TRBV11-2 and TRBJ1-2; D is possibly TRBD1 (5 bases). This CDR3 region has 15 residues. V was cut by 1 base and J by 4 bases, with 13 bases left in between. Germline V gives CDR1 SGHAT, CDR2 FQNNGV. The CDR3 DNA sequence: TGTGCCAGCAGCTTAGTCCAGGGAGGTGGCTATGGCTACACCTTC. Translation: CASSLVQGGGYGYTF.

The sample holds one count of this clone. The V and J genes are TRBV4-3 and TRBJ2-1, with 10 bases matching TRBD2. Trimming at V came to 0 bases and at J to 10 bases, leaving 9 bases not matched to a gene. This CDR3 region has 16 residues. Germline CDR1 and CDR2: LGHNA and YSLEER. DNA for the CDR3: TGCGCCAGCAGCCAAGATTCGGGAGGACTAGCGGACGAGCAGTTCTTC. This codes for CASSQDSGGLADEQFF.

The chain uses TRBV19 and TRBJ1-4; 9 positions match TRBD1. The V segment lost 6 bases and the J segment 7 bases; nucleotides outside the gene matches: 6. Germline V gene sequence: CDR1 LNHDA, CDR2 SQIVND (reference sequence). CDR3 length equals 14 residues. For the CDR3, the DNA is TGTGCCAGTAGCTCCACAGGGGGCACTGAAAAACTGTTTTTT. It codes for CASSSTGGTEKLFF.

The chain carries TRBV6-5 and TRBJ2-1; a weak D match, TRBD1 (5 bases). The germline V gene encodes CDR1 MNHEY and CDR2 SVGAGI. Trimming took 4 bases from V and 2 from J, leaving 12 bases between them. The CDR3 covers 15 residues. The CDR3 reads CASSFAGSPYNEQFF. The CDR3 DNA reads as TGTGCCAGCAGTTTCGCAGGGTCCCCCTACAATGAGCAGTTCTTC.

The chain has TRBV19 and TRBJ1-5; 8 bases fit TRBD1. Per germline, CDR1 LNHDA and CDR2 SQIVND (reference sequence). J was trimmed by 0 bases and V by 5 bases; bases with no gene match: 18. The CDR3 is 20 residues long. The DNA for the CDR3 is TGTGCCAGTAGTTTATCACAGGGGGTCTTCCACGACAATAGCAATCAGCCCCAGCATTTT. It codes for CASSLSQGVFHDNSNQPQHF.

This clone came up a few times. The chain links TRBV12-2 to TRBJ2-5; the table gives TRBD2 as D, unverified against the DNA. TRBV12-2 is a known pseudogene. CDR3 length equals 15 residues. The CDR3: CASRIGLAGQETQYF. CDR3 DNA sequence: TGTGCAAGTCGAATAGGACTAGCGGGGCAAGAGACCCAGTACTTC.